This is a list of T cell receptor beta chains from one sample in a study of blood T cell repertoires in COVID-19. Produced via immunoSEQ multiplex PCR; TCRdb's table is partial and in-frame only. The sample records about 100,000 clones, around nine tenths being singletons. Sequenced sample: peripheral blood. The receptors shown here come from a man aged 50-59 years with acute or convalescent COVID-19. CDR3s leave out the opening cysteine and the closing phenylalanine or tryptophan.

J gene,V gene,CDR3 protein
TRBJ1-5,TRBV7-2,ASSLTPTGGNQPQH
TRBJ2-1,TRBV7-5,ARSNRVGQGDNNEQF
TRBJ2-7,TRBV19,ASSRQGGSYEQY
TRBJ1-5,TRBV7-2,ASSPIGGASQPQH
TRBJ2-5,TRBV10-3,AISVVGAETQY
TRBJ1-2,TRBV7-9,ASSPGGSNYGYT
TRBJ2-1,TRBV5-1,ASMTRTSGKYNEQF
TRBJ1-1,TRBV29-1,SVVGQGANTEAF
TRBJ1-3,TRBV7-8,ASSLFGQQYSGNTIY
TRBJ1-1,TRBV18,ASSPGTGVNTEAF
TRBJ1-6,TRBV10-3,AISDRGSYNSPLH
TRBJ1-5,TRBV2,ASSQRNQPQH
TRBJ2-7,TRBV6-5,ASSYGGRISYEQY
TRBJ2-1,TRBV7-8,ASSFGGYSNEQF
TRBJ1-5,TRBV27,ARGTNRGSQPQH
TRBJ1-4,TRBV3-1/TRBV3-2,ASSQASRRGRGEKLF
TRBJ2-1,TRBV2,ASSGGAGQVGNEQF
TRBJ2-5,TRBV27,ASSPAGGETQY
TRBJ2-7,TRBV6-5,ASSTRGSGSYEQY
TRBJ1-2,TRBV7-5,ARSLARGTKINYGYT
TRBJ1-5,TRBV3-1/TRBV3-2,ASSPNFSNQPQH
TRBJ1-1,TRBV4-3,ASSQVGQGYTEAF